These 26 T cell receptor beta chains were all obtained from the same sample, sequenced in a study of identical twins (dated by TCRdb to about 2016). Receptor libraries were prepared by 5' RACE. Instrument on record: Illumina HiSeq 2000. The public reads were quality trimmed at Q25 with fastp and then assembled into clones with MiXCR by TCRdb, keeping productive beta chains. A single entry per CDR3 protein holds the most common genes and DNA from its merged rows. Across this sample there are some 210,000 distinct CDR3 sequences, with 15% to 20% seen only once. Together, the top ten hold about 38% of the sample. The same data also contributed to another study, on T cells expressing NK-cell markers.

Material for sequencing was CD8+ T cells sorted from blood. Receptors originate from a woman under 30 in good health.

V is TRBV7-9 and J is TRBJ2-1; 7 bases line up with TRBD1. Germline V CDR1 and CDR2: SEHNR, FQNEAQ (reference sequence). Trimming removed 2 bases from V and 14 bases from J; junction bases left unmatched: 6. The CDR3 contains 12 residues. CDR3 protein: CASSLTGQPEFF. In DNA form, the CDR3 reads TGTGCCAGCAGCTTAACGGGACAGCCAGAGTTCTTC.

This clonotype was counted only a few times. The chain employs TRBV12-3 or TRBV12-4 and TRBJ1-5; D is unresolved. The CDR3 sequence is 14 residues long. Trimming shortened V by 3 bases and J by 6 bases, and 12 bases separated the two germline ends. CDR3 amino acids: CASSLLGFAQPQHF. The CDR3 DNA is TGTGCCAGCAGTTTGTTGGGGTTTGCTCAGCCCCAGCATTTT.

This clonotype was observed a handful of times. The V gene is TRBV7-6, the J gene TRBJ2-7; 8 bases match TRBD1. V trimming: 2 bases; J trimming: 6 bases; junction bases outside the gene matches: 9. Germline V CDR1 and CDR2: SGHVS, FNYEAQ. The CDR3 is made up of 15 amino acids. In nucleotides, the CDR3 is TGTGCCAGCAGCTTAATGTCAGGGGGCCGCGGCGAGCAGTACTTC. It is translated as CASSLMSGGRGEQYF.

This clonotype was counted a few times. This rearrangement joins TRBV7-9 to TRBJ2-3; TRBD1 agrees at 10 bases. This CDR3 has 15 residues. Germline V lookup: CDR1 SEHNR, CDR2 FQNEAQ (reference sequence). V lost 4 bases, J lost 4 bases, and 5 bases stayed unmatched. CDR3 in DNA: TGTGCCAGCAGCTGGCGGGACAGGGGCGCAGATACGCAGTATTTT. It is translated as CASSWRDRGADTQYF. The full variable domain, rest sourced from reference TRBV7-9 and TRBJ2-3, is DTGVSQNPRHKITKRGQNVTFRCDPISEHNRLYWYRQTLGQGPEFLTYFQNEAQLEKSRLLSDRFSAERPKGSFSTLEIQRTEQGDSAMYLCASSWRDRGADTQYFGPGTRLTVL.

This chain uses TRBV5-6 with TRBJ2-4, with 7 positions matching TRBD1. Looked up from germline, CDR1 is SGHDT and CDR2 is YYEEEE. The CDR3 length is 14 residues. Trimming cost V 1 base and J 4 bases; bases outside gene matches: 2. Written as DNA, the CDR3 is TGTGCCAGCAGCTTGCCGGGACAGAAAAACATTCAGTACTTC. Amino acid sequence: CASSLPGQKNIQYF.

The CDR3 nucleotides are TGTGCCAGCAGCTGGACAGGGGGTTTGGAGACCCAGTACTTC. Translation: CASSWTGGLETQYF. The gene calls are TRBV6-5 and TRBJ2-5, with 10 bases that match TRBD1. The germline gives CDR1 MNHEY, CDR2 SVGAGI. CDR3 size: 14 residues. After removal of 6 bases from V and 5 bases from J, the junction contained 6 bases not matched to a gene.

A few counts support this clonotype. V is TRBV2 and J is TRBJ2-1; no clear D gene. This CDR3 has 13 residues. Germline CDR1 is SNHLY and CDR2 is FYNNEI. Trimming pared 1 base from V and 4 bases from J, leaving 5 bases between. The CDR3 is CASSEGYYNEQFF. DNA of the CDR3: TGTGCCAGCAGTGAAGGGTATTACAATGAGCAGTTCTTC.

This clonotype was observed at least ten times. The chain links TRBV5-1 to TRBJ1-6; possible D gene TRBD1, 5 bases. V lost 0 bases to trimming and J lost 13 bases, with 8 bases between them. CDR3 length: 12 residues. CDR1 is SGHRS and CDR2 is YFSETQ in the germline V gene. The chain's CDR3 is CASSLAGPPLHF. The CDR3 nucleotides read TGCGCCAGCAGCTTGGCAGGGCCGCCCCTCCACTTT.

This clonotype occurred many times. The rearrangement joins TRBV15 to TRBJ2-1; the D gene is possibly TRBD1 (6 bases). V lost 0 bases to trimming and J lost 13 bases, with 19 bases between them. Germline CDR1 reads LNHNV; CDR2 reads YYDKDF (reference sequence). This CDR3 comprises 15 residues. The CDR3 region is CATSRDLSRGSLQFF. The DNA for the CDR3 is TGTGCCACCAGCAGAGATTTGAGCAGGGGATCCTTACAGTTCTTC.

This clonotype was observed many times. This sequence joins TRBV7-6 and TRBJ2-4, with D uncertain. V shed 5 bases and J shed 0 bases, with 14 bases lying between them. The CDR3 has 16 amino acids. Germline V gene sequence: CDR1 SGHVS, CDR2 FNYEAQ. The CDR3 spells CASSEVPILAKNIQYF. DNA of the CDR3: TGTGCCAGCAGCGAAGTCCCGATCCTAGCCAAAAACATTCAGTACTTC.

This clonotype came up many times. V gene TRBV20-1 combines with J gene TRBJ1-1, with 12 nucleotides matching TRBD1. The length of the CDR3 is 18 residues. In germline, CDR1 is DFQATT, CDR2 SNEGSKA (reference sequence). The V and J ends lost 0 bases and 5 bases, in that order; junction bases with no gene match: 13. CDR3 nucleotide sequence: TGCAGTGCTAGAGAAGTAGGGGACAGGGGGCGATTGAGGACTGAAGCTTTCTTT. This codes for CSAREVGDRGRLRTEAFF.

This clonotype has a handful of counts. The CDR3 is CASSTTSGGYNEQFF. For the CDR3, the DNA is TGTGCCAGCAGTACGACTAGCGGGGGCTACAATGAGCAGTTCTTC. The chain links TRBV12-3 or TRBV12-4 to TRBJ2-1; 12 bases fit TRBD2. Trimming took 5 bases from V and 3 from J; bases not matched to a gene: 2. The CDR3 covers 15 residues.

This chain uses TRBV12-3 or TRBV12-4 with TRBJ2-1, with a weak D call TRBD2 (6 bases). Trimming stripped 5 bases from V and 2 bases from J, with 16 bases between. This CDR3 contains 16 residues. DNA of the CDR3: TGTGCCAGCAGTCCCCCGGGACTTCTTACCTACAATGAGCAGTTCTTC. It translates to CASSPPGLLTYNEQFF.

This clonotype was found many times. CDR3 protein: CSVEMGRGEQFF. The DNA for the CDR3 is TGCAGCGTTGAAATGGGCCGGGGCGAGCAGTTCTTC. The gene calls are TRBV29-1 and TRBJ2-1; tentatively, D is TRBD1 or TRBD2 (5 bases each). The ends were cut back, 2 bases at V and 10 bases at J, with 12 bases in the middle. CDR3 size: 12 residues. Germline assignment: CDR1 SQVTM and CDR2 ANQGSEA.

The chain couples TRBV4-1 to TRBJ2-2; D possibly corresponds to TRBD1 (6 bases). Germline V gives CDR1 MGHRA, CDR2 YSYEKL. This CDR3 has 15 residues. Trimming shortened V by 3 bases and J by 2 bases, and 10 bases separated the two germline ends. For the CDR3, the DNA is TGCGCCAGCAGCCAGGTACAGGGAAACACCGGGGAGCTGTTTTTT. Amino acids: CASSQVQGNTGELFF.

The V and J genes are TRBV27 and TRBJ2-1; D gene uncertain. The length of the CDR3 is 15 residues. Per germline, CDR1 MNHEY and CDR2 SMNVEV (reference sequence). V lost 4 bases, J lost 4 bases, and 14 bases lay in between. Here the CDR3 reads CASSSDPPFYNEQFF. The CDR3 nucleotides are TGTGCCAGCAGTTCGGACCCCCCCTTTTACAATGAGCAGTTCTTC.

The rearrangement links TRBV6-5 to TRBJ1-2, with TRBD1 as a possible D gene (5 bases). CDR3 length equals 13 residues. CDR1 MNHEY and CDR2 SVGAGI come from the germline V gene. V was clipped by 2 bases and J by 6 bases, with 10 bases between them. CDR3 sequence: CASSYVAGNGYTF. CDR3 bases: TGTGCCAGCAGTTACGTGGCAGGGAATGGCTACACCTTC.

This clonotype showed up just a few times. This rearrangement joins TRBV20-1 to TRBJ2-7, with 8 bases aligning to TRBD2. Germline CDR1 reads DFQATT; CDR2 reads SNEGSKA (reference sequence). CDR3 size: 15 residues. Trimming at V came to 1 base and at J to 0 bases, leaving 5 bases not matched to a gene. The chain's CDR3 is CSARGSSGDSYEQYF. The CDR3 bases are TGCAGTGCTAGAGGGAGTAGCGGGGACTCCTACGAGCAGTACTTC.

The chain recombines TRBV12-3 or TRBV12-4 with TRBJ2-2; TRBD2 aligns across 10 bases. CDR3 size: 16 residues. V lost 6 bases, J lost 5 bases, and 9 bases stayed unmatched. The CDR3 nucleotides read TGTGCCAGCAGGTTGCTAGCGGGGGTTTGGACCGGGGAGCTGTTTTTT. Translation gives CASRLLAGVWTGELFF.

V gene TRBV5-6 combines with J gene TRBJ2-1, with D maybe TRBD1 (5 bases). Germline V gives CDR1 SGHDT, CDR2 YYEEEE. CDR3 length equals 12 residues. Trimming removed 7 bases from V and 10 bases from J, with 15 bases in between. The CDR3 sequence is CASGPGDSEQFF. Written as DNA, the CDR3 is TGTGCCAGCGGCCCCGGTGACAGCGAGCAGTTCTTC.

The rearrangement joins TRBV6-2 or TRBV6-3 to TRBJ2-2; 7 bases agree with TRBD2. The V segment lost 2 bases and the J segment 4 bases; nucleotides outside the gene matches: 4. The CDR3 spans 15 residues. Germline loops: CDR1 MNHEY, CDR2 SVGEGT. This CDR3 reads CASSYGGRATGELFF. For the CDR3, the DNA is TGTGCCAGCAGTTACGGAGGGAGGGCCACCGGGGAGCTGTTTTTT.

This chain uses TRBV4-3 with TRBJ1-5; perhaps TRBD1 as D (6 bases). The CDR3 runs to 15 residues. V was clipped by 0 bases and J by 7 bases, with 13 bases between them. The germline V gene has CDR1 LGHNA and CDR2 YSLEER. CDR3 sequence: CASSQDRGGGQPQHF. CDR3 coding DNA: TGCGCCAGCAGCCAAGATCGGGGAGGGGGGCAGCCCCAGCATTTT.

V is TRBV7-9 and J is TRBJ2-1; 7 bases line up with TRBD2. Germline values: CDR1 SEHNR, CDR2 FQNEAQ (reference sequence). With 2 bases clipped from V and 1 base from J, the junction kept 8 bases outside the gene matches. This CDR3 spans 17 amino acids. The DNA for the CDR3 is TGTGCCAGCAGCTTATTCAAGGGAGGGCCATCCTACAATGAGCAGTTCTTC. Amino acids: CASSLFKGGPSYNEQFF.

The chain couples TRBV20-1 to TRBJ2-7, with 8 bases that match TRBD2. Trimming took 6 bases from V and 2 from J; bases not matched to a gene: 9. Germline V CDR1 and CDR2: DFQATT, SNEGSKA (reference sequence). The CDR3 is made up of 14 amino acids. The CDR3 region has the DNA TGCAGTGCGGCCAGCGGGAGTGTAACCTACGAGCAGTACTTC. It codes for CSAASGSVTYEQYF.

This rearrangement joins TRBV7-6 to TRBJ2-2; possible D gene TRBD1, 6 bases. The CDR3 is made up of 14 amino acids. Per germline, CDR1 SGHVS and CDR2 FNYEAQ. Trimming pared 6 bases from V and 3 bases from J, leaving 11 bases between. The CDR3 bases are TGTGCCAGCAGACAGGGATGGGACACCGGGGAGCTGTTTTTT. Encoded protein: CASRQGWDTGELFF.

The chain links TRBV29-1 to TRBJ1-1, with D unresolved. CDR1 SQVTM and CDR2 ANQGSEA come from the germline V gene. V shed 2 bases and J shed 11 bases, with 18 bases lying between them. The CDR3 covers 13 residues. In DNA, the CDR3 is TGCAGCGTTGAATATGGAAGTGGGAATGGGGCTTTCTTT. This codes for CSVEYGSGNGAFF.